Presented here are 13 T cell receptor beta chains from one specimen sequenced in a study of neurological immune-mediated disorders (dated by TCRdb to the late 2010s). Reading the label with the study, this specimen's time point is: longitudinal time-point 1 (baseline). The method was 5' RACE. Sequencing was carried out with an Illumina HiSeq 2500. TCRdb applied fastp at Q25 and MiXCR to the public reads, then kept only in-frame beta chains. Every distinct CDR3 protein forms one entry, paired with its most common genes and DNA. The sample yields more than 70,000 distinct CDR3 sequences; 10% were counted once. The top ten clones comprise more than 9% of the sample. Sequencing was done on a sample of PBMCs. Receptors originate from a young man in good health.

This clonotype occurred many times. The chain is built from TRBV6-1 and TRBJ2-3; D perhaps matches TRBD1 (6 bases). The CDR3 has 14 amino acids. V was shortened by 3 bases and J by 5 bases, with 12 bases between the two germline ends. Germline-derived CDR1 and CDR2 are MNHNS and SASEGT. CDR3 loop: CASSDRGVVDTQYF. Written as DNA, the CDR3 is TGTGCCAGCAGTGACAGGGGTGTTGTAGATACGCAGTATTTT.

There are many counts of this clonotype. V gene TRBV20-1 combines with J gene TRBJ2-7; maybe TRBD2 (5 bases). The CDR3 spans 14 residues. The ends were cut back, 6 bases at V and 9 bases at J, with 24 bases in the middle. Germline loops: CDR1 DFQATT, CDR2 SNEGSKA (reference sequence). CDR3 region: CSASLGADDLVQYF. As DNA, the CDR3 is TGCAGTGCCAGCTTGGGAGCGGACGACCTCGTGCAGTACTTC.

This clonotype was counted at least ten times. The chain links TRBV7-2 to TRBJ2-5; D unresolved. V was clipped by 3 bases and J by 4 bases, with 9 bases between them. CDR1 SGHTA and CDR2 FQGNSA come from the germline V gene. This CDR3 has 13 residues. The CDR3 is CASSFEGRETQYF. The CDR3 DNA sequence: TGTGCCAGCAGCTTCGAAGGAAGAGAGACCCAGTACTTC.

This clonotype appeared many times. CDR3 DNA sequence: TGTGCCAGCCGACGGGGACAGGGCTTTTTAGCCAAAAACATTCAGTACTTC. Encoded protein: CASRRGQGFLAKNIQYF. This chain links TRBV27 with TRBJ2-4; 9 nucleotides line up with TRBD1. Unmatched junction bases numbered 11, after V lost 8 bases and J lost 0 bases. Germline V lookup: CDR1 MNHEY, CDR2 SMNVEV (reference sequence). There are 17 residues in the CDR3.

Only a few counts were recorded for this clonotype. This CDR3 reads CASSPSLAGHNEQFF. The DNA of the CDR3 is TGTGCCAGCTCACCCTCTCTAGCGGGACACAATGAGCAGTTCTTC. The chain couples TRBV18 to TRBJ2-1; 9 bases fit TRBD2. The CDR3 loop spans 15 amino acids. Germline loops: CDR1 KGHSH, CDR2 LQKENI. With 3 bases clipped from V and 5 bases from J, the junction kept 5 bases outside the gene matches.

This clonotype was seen ten or more times. The chain's CDR3 is CASSLGGGSYEQYF. The CDR3, as DNA: TGTGCCAGCAGTTTGGGGGGCGGCTCCTACGAGCAGTACTTC. This rearrangement joins TRBV28 to TRBJ2-7; D is tentatively TRBD1 or TRBD2 (6 bases each). The V and J ends lost 3 bases and 0 bases respectively, with 9 bases between them. In germline, CDR1 is MDHEN, CDR2 SYDVKM. This CDR3 region has 14 residues.

About this clonotype: A much bigger clone sits one base away, suggesting this may be a read error. The V and J genes are TRBV3-1 and TRBJ2-7; 7 positions match TRBD2. Germline values: CDR1 LGHDT, CDR2 YNNKEL (reference sequence). The junction had 12 bases not matched to a gene; V was cut back by 1 base and J by 6 bases. The CDR3 is 16 amino acids. CDR3 nucleotide sequence: TGTGCCAGCAGCCAAGCGGGACTACCCGGATCTTTCGAGCAGTACTTC. It yields the protein CASSQAGLPGSFEQYF.

The DNA of the CDR3 is TGTGCCAGCTCACCATCCCAATGGGGGGACAATGAGCAGTTCTTC. Its protein product is CASSPSQWGDNEQFF. The gene calls are TRBV18 and TRBJ2-1, with D possibly being TRBD2 (6 bases). The CDR3 extends over 15 amino acids. Germline CDR1 and CDR2: KGHSH and LQKENI. V lost 2 bases to trimming and J lost 5 bases, with 13 bases between them.

The chain couples TRBV5-1 to TRBJ2-5, with D possibly being TRBD2 (5 bases). CDR3 length: 15 amino acids. Per the germline V gene, CDR1 is SGHRS and CDR2 is YFSETQ. The V end lost 2 bases, the J end lost 0 bases, and 11 bases lay between the germline ends. CDR3 coding DNA: TGCGCCAGCAGCTTTAAGCCGGGGTACCAAGAGACCCAGTACTTC. It yields the protein CASSFKPGYQETQYF.

This clonotype was seen repeatedly, ten times or more. The CDR3 sequence: CASSLGATGTQANSPLHF. CDR3 nucleotides: TGCGCCAGCAGCTTGGGGGCCACCGGGACACAGGCCAATTCACCCCTCCACTTT. The V call is TRBV5-1, the J call TRBJ1-6, with D possibly being TRBD1 (6 bases). This CDR3 comprises 18 residues. Germline V gene data show CDR1 as SGHRS and CDR2 as YFSETQ. V shed 0 bases and J shed 7 bases, with 20 bases lying between them.

There are a few counts of this clonotype. The gene calls are TRBV29-1 and TRBJ1-1; a weak D match, TRBD1 (5 bases). The length of the CDR3 is 11 residues. The germline V gene encodes CDR1 SQVTM and CDR2 ANQGSEA. V gave up 3 bases and J gave up 6 bases, with 8 bases separating them. CDR3 sequence: CSVDWGSEAFF. As DNA, the CDR3 is TGCAGCGTTGATTGGGGGTCTGAAGCTTTCTTT.

In its sample, this clonotype was seen a few times. This sequence joins TRBV12-3 or TRBV12-4 and TRBJ1-3; no reliable D call. The CDR3 runs 12 residues. V was pared by 6 bases and J by 4 bases, with 7 bases between. Written as DNA, the CDR3 is TGTGCCAGCAGCCTACAGGGAAACACCATATATTTT. It codes for CASSLQGNTIYF.

Many counts were recorded for this clonotype. V usage is TRBV5-1 and J usage is TRBJ2-1; 8 bases agree with TRBD2. The V segment lost 1 base and the J segment 2 bases; nucleotides outside the gene matches: 2. This CDR3 has 15 residues. Per germline, CDR1 SGHRS and CDR2 YFSETQ. CDR3 residues: CASSLLAGTYNEQFF. CDR3 nucleotide sequence: TGCGCCAGCAGCTTGTTAGCGGGAACCTACAATGAGCAGTTCTTC.